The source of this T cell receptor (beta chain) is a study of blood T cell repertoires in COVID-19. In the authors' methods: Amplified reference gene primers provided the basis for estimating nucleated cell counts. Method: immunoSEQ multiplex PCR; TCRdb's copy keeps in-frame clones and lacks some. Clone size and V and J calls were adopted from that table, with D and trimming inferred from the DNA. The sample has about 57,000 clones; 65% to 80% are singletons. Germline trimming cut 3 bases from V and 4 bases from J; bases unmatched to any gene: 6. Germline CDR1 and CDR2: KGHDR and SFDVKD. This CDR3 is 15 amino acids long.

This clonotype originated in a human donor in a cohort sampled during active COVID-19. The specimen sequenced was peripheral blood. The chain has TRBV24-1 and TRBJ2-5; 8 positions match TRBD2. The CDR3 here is CATSDRTSWGETQYF. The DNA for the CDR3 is TGTGCCACCAGTGATCGGACTAGCTGGGGAGAGACCCAGTACTTC.